This T cell receptor (beta chain) was sequenced during a study of blood T cell repertoires in COVID-19. TCRdb's table, derived via immunoSEQ multiplex PCR, lists solely in-frame clones and lacks some. Altogether approximately 160,000 clones are present, roughly four fifths being singletons, with the ten largest covering approximately 12%. This CDR3 spans 13 amino acids. CDR1 is KGHSH, CDR2 LQKENI, per germline. V was cut by 5 bases and J by 2 bases, with 10 bases left in between. This receptor was identified in an older man who had recovered from COVID-19. The gene calls are TRBV18 and TRBJ2-7; maybe TRBD1 (5 bases). The sequenced sample consisted of peripheral blood. The CDR3 DNA follows: TGTGCCAGCTCATTCGACAGAGCCTACGAGCAGTACTTC. This codes for CASSFDRAYEQYF.